The 21 T cell receptor beta chains listed next were all sequenced from one sample in a study of blood T cell repertoires in COVID-19. Clones were read by immunoSEQ multiplex PCR, and TCRdb kept only the in-frame ones, dropping some. The sample shows about 270,000 clones, more than 85% of them seen only once. The sample consisted of peripheral blood. The receptors shown here come from a person aged 18 to 35 with COVID-19, enrolled during active disease.

In its sample, this clone was seen once. The chain uses TRBV7-3 and TRBJ2-2, with a possible D match to TRBD2 (5 bases). The CDR3 spans 17 residues. The V end lost 5 bases, the J end lost 0 bases, and 16 bases lay between the germline ends. Germline CDR1 reads SGHTA; CDR2 reads FQGTGA. The CDR3 is CASSPAPGFANTGELFF. The DNA of the CDR3 is TGTGCCAGCAGCCCGGCCCCGGGATTCGCGAACACCGGGGAGCTGTTTTTT.

The chain is built from TRBV28 and TRBJ2-7, with unresolved D. Trimming pared 10 bases from V and 0 bases from J, leaving 16 bases between. Germline V lookup: CDR1 MDHEN, CDR2 SYDVKM. There are 14 residues in the CDR3. CDR3 in amino acids: CATNPKLFSYEQYF. The CDR3 DNA is TGTGCCACCAATCCCAAGCTTTTCTCCTACGAGCAGTACTTC.

The chain couples TRBV5-1 to TRBJ2-1, with D uncertain. The CDR3 has 15 residues. The V gene lost 4 bases and the J gene lost 4 bases, with 15 bases spanning the gap. Germline V gene lookup returns CDR1 SGHRS and CDR2 YFSETQ. CDR3 amino acids: CASSLLPGSYNEQFF. In DNA, the CDR3 is TGCGCCAGCAGCCTCTTACCAGGATCATACAATGAGCAGTTCTTC.

Here the CDR3 reads CASSFGRSPGELFF. The DNA of the CDR3 is TGTGCCAGCAGTTTTGGCAGGTCCCCCGGGGAGCTGTTTTTT. The chain links TRBV27 to TRBJ2-2, with D uncertain. CDR3 length equals 14 residues. CDR1 MNHEY and CDR2 SMNVEV come from the germline V gene (reference sequence). Trimming removed 3 bases from V and 6 bases from J, with 11 bases in between.

This clone was seen just once. This chain connects TRBV5-1 to TRBJ2-7; 8 positions agree with TRBD2. The CDR3 length is 15 residues. V gave up 2 bases and J gave up 2 bases; unmatched junction bases: 6. In germline, CDR1 is SGHRS, CDR2 YFSETQ. The CDR3 nucleotides read TGCGCCAGCAGCTTCCTAGCGGGCGATCCCTACGAGCAGTACTTC. Translating gives CASSFLAGDPYEQYF.

V usage is TRBV10-1 and J usage is TRBJ1-5; D is ambiguous. Germline V gene data show CDR1 as WNHNN and CDR2 as SYGVQD (reference sequence). The ends were cut back, 0 bases at V and 5 bases at J, with 14 bases in the middle. This CDR3 has 16 residues. The CDR3 DNA is TGCGCCAGCAGTGAGTCAGCAGGAACCTCGGATCAGCCCCAGCATTTT. It yields the protein CASSESAGTSDQPQHF.

This chain joins TRBV27 and TRBJ1-6; D is possibly TRBD1 (6 bases). In germline, CDR1 is MNHEY, CDR2 SMNVEV (reference sequence). CDR3 size: 16 residues. V was cut by 3 bases and J by 4 bases, with 13 bases left in between. CDR3 sequence reads: CASSFGQIGYNSPLHF. The CDR3 region has the DNA TGTGCCAGCAGTTTCGGACAGATTGGGTATAATTCACCCCTCCACTTT.

This chain links TRBV5-1 with TRBJ2-4, with 12 bases lining up with TRBD2. Germline CDR1 is SGHRS and CDR2 is YFSETQ. Trimming took 3 bases from V and 4 from J; bases not matched to a gene: 8. This CDR3 is 17 amino acids long. The CDR3 protein is CASSSQGLAGNKNIQYF. The DNA for the CDR3 is TGCGCCAGCAGCTCCCAAGGACTAGCGGGAAATAAAAACATTCAGTACTTC.

V and J are TRBV19 and TRBJ1-2, with 9 bases that match TRBD1. Per germline, CDR1 LNHDA and CDR2 SQIVND (reference sequence). V shed 5 bases and J 4 bases; nucleotides not matched to a gene: 11. This CDR3 comprises 16 residues. The CDR3 protein is CASSPSTGGVFYGYTF. Written as DNA, the CDR3 is TGTGCCAGTAGTCCTAGCACAGGGGGCGTCTTCTATGGCTACACCTTC.

This sequence joins TRBV29-1 and TRBJ1-1; D call uncertain. The CDR3 totals 14 residues. CDR1 and CDR2 from the germline V gene are SQVTM and ANQGSEA. V lost 0 bases to trimming and J lost 6 bases, with 14 bases between them. The CDR3 reads CSVEDRLERAEAFF. CDR3 coding DNA: TGCAGCGTTGAAGATCGTCTCGAACGGGCTGAAGCTTTCTTT.

This clone has a single count. The rearrangement uses TRBV28 and TRBJ1-5; D is unresolved. Germline assignment: CDR1 MDHEN and CDR2 SYDVKM. The CDR3 contains 17 residues. Deletions cut 4 bases from V and 0 bases from J, with 16 bases between. In nucleotides, the CDR3 is TGTGCCAGCAGTTCGGCAGGCGGCGGGTATAGCAATCAGCCCCAGCATTTT. Protein product: CASSSAGGGYSNQPQHF.

This chain uses TRBV27 with TRBJ2-1; possibly TRBD2 for D (6 bases). This CDR3 contains 15 residues. Germline CDR1 reads MNHEY; CDR2 reads SMNVEV (reference sequence). Trimming took off 5 bases at V and 6 bases at J, with 17 bases between the two ends. The CDR3 loop is CASSLRLGFSNEQFF. The CDR3 nucleotides read TGTGCCAGCAGTCTCCGACTAGGTTTTAGCAATGAGCAGTTCTTC.

V is TRBV7-8 and J is TRBJ1-5; weak D call: TRBD1 (6 bases). V was clipped by 2 bases and J by 6 bases, with 14 bases between them. CDR1 and CDR2 from the germline V gene are SGHVS and FQNEAQ. The CDR3 contains 15 residues. The CDR3 here is CASSLLGQWGQPQHF. The CDR3 nucleotides are TGTGCCAGCAGCTTACTGGGACAATGGGGTCAGCCCCAGCATTTT.

In regard to this clone: A read error may account for a junction end that differs from germline. The genes are TRBV28 and TRBJ1-4; TRBD1 might be the D (5 bases). Looked up from germline, CDR1 is MDHEN and CDR2 is SYDVKM. The CDR3 runs to 12 residues. The CDR3 protein is CASSLGLKNLFF. Here the CDR3 DNA reads TGTGCCAGCAGTTTGGGACTAAAAAATCTGTTTTTT.

V is TRBV2 and J is TRBJ1-4; D not resolved. Germline lookup yields CDR1 SNHLY and CDR2 FYNNEI. V was clipped by 9 bases and J by 7 bases, with 12 bases between them. The CDR3 spans 12 residues. CDR3 protein: CASSREAEKLFF. In DNA, the CDR3 is TGTGCCAGTTCAAGGGAGGCTGAAAAACTGTTTTTT.

The J gene is TRBJ2-5, the V gene TRBV6-5, with D possibly TRBD1 on 5 matching bases. The CDR3 sequence is 11 residues long. Deletions cut 7 bases from V and 4 bases from J, with 7 bases between. Germline CDR1 is MNHEY and CDR2 is SVGAGI. The CDR3 is CASMQGETQYF. The CDR3 DNA reads TGTGCCAGCATGCAGGGAGAGACCCAGTACTTC.

The chain employs TRBV6-5 and TRBJ1-3; the D gene is possibly TRBD1 (5 bases). Deletions cut 7 bases from V and 0 bases from J, with 7 bases between. Per the germline V gene, CDR1 is MNHEY and CDR2 is SVGAGI. The CDR3 totals 13 residues. The CDR3 DNA reads TGTGCCAGCAACGGGGGCTCTGGAAACACCATATATTTT. This translates into CASNGGSGNTIYF.

The sample holds one count of this clone. This chain connects TRBV29-1 to TRBJ1-2; D perhaps matches TRBD1 (5 bases). CDR3 length: 15 amino acids. Germline V lookup: CDR1 SQVTM, CDR2 ANQGSEA. V lost 6 bases and J lost 6, with 23 bases in between. CDR3 protein: CSVPFLGLGKNGYTF. The CDR3 DNA sequence: TGCAGCGTCCCTTTTCTGGGGCTCGGAAAAAATGGCTACACCTTC.

This rearrangement joins TRBV6-6 to TRBJ2-7, with 8 positions matching TRBD1. Germline-derived CDR1 and CDR2 are MNHNY and SVGAGI (reference sequence). The CDR3 consists of 14 residues. J lost 1 base, V lost 9 bases, and 8 bases had no gene match. CDR3: CASKSGTGSYEQYF. The CDR3 bases are TGTGCCAGTAAATCCGGGACAGGATCCTACGAGCAGTACTTC.

V is TRBV30 and J is TRBJ1-2, with 9 bases lining up with TRBD1. V was clipped by 0 bases and J by 8 bases; unmatched bases: 13. The germline V gene has CDR1 GTSNPN and CDR2 SVGIG (reference sequence). The CDR3 is 16 amino acids. In DNA, the CDR3 is TGTGCCTGGAGTGTTCAGGGACAGGGCCACGGAAGGGGCTACACCTTC. Translation: CAWSVQGQGHGRGYTF.

This clone was seen once. V usage is TRBV7-9 and J usage is TRBJ2-3; 8 bases are a match to TRBD2. Germline V gene lookup returns CDR1 SEHNR and CDR2 FQNEAQ (reference sequence). The CDR3 consists of 15 residues. The V segment lost 4 bases and the J segment 2 bases; nucleotides outside the gene matches: 5. CDR3 sequence (DNA): TGTGCCAGCAGCTCCCTTAGCGGGAACACAGATACGCAGTATTTT. Translation: CASSSLSGNTDTQYF.